These 23 T cell receptor beta chains were all obtained from the same sample, sequenced in a study of beta chain features in type 1 diabetes. These receptors are not linked to any known antigen. Investigators reverse transcribed all isolated RNA, so they sequenced expressed TCRB transcripts. This table comes from immunoSEQ multiplex PCR, and its TCRdb copy is limited to in-frame clones, with some not included. The sample has 300,000 to 400,000 clones, roughly a tenth seen once. General study points: Shortening of TCRB CDR3s, moderate but significant, appeared in all four CD4+ subsets of Type 1 diabetes patients.

What was sequenced was central memory CD4+ T cells from blood. The source of these receptors is a man under 40 with type 1 diabetes.

The chain links TRBV5-1 to TRBJ1-2, with unresolved D. This CDR3 has 14 residues. Germline V gene data show CDR1 as SGHRS and CDR2 as YFSETQ. V shed 2 bases and J shed 4 bases, with 12 bases lying between them. The CDR3 spells CASSFSSPTYGYTF. In nucleotides, the CDR3 is TGCGCCAGCAGCTTCTCAAGTCCTACCTATGGCTACACCTTC.

V gene TRBV11-2 combines with J gene TRBJ1-3; possibly TRBD1 for D (5 bases). The CDR3 consists of 15 residues. V lost 5 bases and J lost 5, with 16 bases in between. Germline V gene data show CDR1 as SGHAT and CDR2 as FQNNGV. The CDR3 reads CASSGGLLLRNTIYF. DNA of the CDR3: TGTGCCAGCAGCGGGGGACTGCTACTCCGAAACACCATATATTTT.

The chain joins TRBV6-1 to TRBJ2-1; D uncertain. This CDR3 region has 14 residues. With 4 bases removed from V and 10 bases from J, the gap between germline ends came to 17 bases. Germline V gives CDR1 MNHNS, CDR2 SASEGT. The CDR3 sequence is CASSGNIDAKEQFF. The CDR3 coding sequence is TGTGCCAGCAGTGGAAACATAGACGCTAAAGAGCAGTTCTTC.

This clone was seen more than once but under ten times. CDR3 DNA sequence: TGCGCCAGCAGCCGACAACAGGGGGCGGCAGATACGCAGTATTTT. It yields the protein CASSRQQGAADTQYF. The V and J genes are TRBV4-1 and TRBJ2-3, with TRBD1 identical over 9 bases. V was pared by 4 bases and J by 4 bases, with 6 bases of the junction left unmatched. This CDR3 has 15 residues. The germline CDR1 and CDR2 sequences are MGHRA and YSYEKL.

V usage is TRBV11-2 and J usage is TRBJ2-5; 7 positions agree with TRBD2. The CDR3 contains 16 residues. Per germline, CDR1 SGHAT and CDR2 FQNNGV. The trim removed 1 base at V and 4 bases at J, leaving 9 bases unmatched. CDR3 amino acids: CASSLVSGGSTETQYF. CDR3 in DNA: TGTGCCAGCAGCTTAGTTTCAGGCGGGAGTACAGAGACCCAGTACTTC.

The DNA of the CDR3 is TGTGCCAGGGATTTGCCCAACAGTGATGCCTACGAGCAGTACTTC. Its translation is CARDLPNSDAYEQYF. The genes are TRBV6-5 and TRBJ2-5; no clear D gene. Matching the DNA end better, TRBJ2-7 makes the J call doubtful. The CDR3 extends over 15 amino acids. CDR1 and CDR2 (germline): MNHEY, SVGAGI.

V gene TRBV4-1 combines with J gene TRBJ2-5; D possibly corresponds to TRBD2 (5 bases). This CDR3 contains 18 residues. Trimming left V 2 bases short and J 3 bases short, with 22 bases between. CDR1 and CDR2 from the germline V gene are MGHRA and YSYEKL. CDR3 region: CASSQSRGADLRKETQYF. The CDR3 coding sequence is TGCGCCAGCAGCCAATCCCGGGGAGCGGATTTAAGAAAAGAGACCCAGTACTTC.

This clone was detected ten times or more. The gene calls are TRBV7-3 and TRBJ2-3, with TRBD2 as a possible D gene (5 bases). The ends were cut back, 5 bases at V and 5 bases at J, with 11 bases in the middle. The CDR3 contains 13 residues. Germline loops: CDR1 SGHTA, CDR2 FQGTGA. For the CDR3, the DNA is TGTGCCAGCAGCGAACTAGGATTAGATACGCAGTATTTT. Translating it yields CASSELGLDTQYF.

The J gene is TRBJ2-3, the V gene TRBV7-2; D perhaps matches TRBD1 (5 bases). The V gene lost 1 base and the J gene lost 6 bases, with 11 bases spanning the gap. CDR1 and CDR2 (germline): SGHTA, FQGNSA. The CDR3 runs 14 residues. CDR3 DNA: TGTGCCAGCAGCTTAGGTGCAGGGTTGGATACGCAGTATTTT. Its protein product is CASSLGAGLDTQYF. Full variable domain (missing parts from reference TRBV7-2 and TRBJ2-3): GAGVSQSPSNKVTEKGKDVELRCDPISGHTALYWYRQSLGQGLEFLIYFQGNSAPDKSGLPSDRFSAERTGGSVSTLTIQRTQQEDSAVYLCASSLGAGLDTQYFGPGTRLTVL.

This clone was seen only a few times. The V gene is TRBV6-1, the J gene TRBJ2-1; D gene unclear. This CDR3 contains 13 residues. Germline V gene data show CDR1 as MNHNS and CDR2 as SASEGT. The V end lost 5 bases, the J end lost 0 bases, and 5 bases lay between the germline ends. The CDR3 coding sequence is TGTGCCAGCAGTCTGGACTCCTACAATGAGCAGTTCTTC. It translates to CASSLDSYNEQFF.

This clone has just a few counts. V and J are TRBV27 and TRBJ1-1, with TRBD1 as a possible D gene (6 bases). The germline V gene encodes CDR1 MNHEY and CDR2 SMNVEV (reference sequence). CDR3 length: 15 residues. V lost 5 bases, J lost 4 bases, and 17 bases lay in between. The CDR3 region is CASSVVGQGGTEAFF. DNA for the CDR3: TGTGCCAGCAGTGTAGTGGGCCAAGGGGGCACTGAAGCTTTCTTT.

This clone showed up just a few times. J is TRBJ1-1 and V is TRBV5-4; no clear D. The CDR3 length is 15 residues. V lost 0 bases and J lost 0, with 9 bases in between. Per germline, CDR1 SGHNT and CDR2 YYREEE (reference sequence). The DNA for the CDR3 is TGTGCCAGCAGCTTGGAGGCGACGGTGAACACTGAAGCTTTCTTT. Translating it yields CASSLEATVNTEAFF. The entire variable domain, with the rest obtained from reference TRBV5-4 and TRBJ1-1, is as follows: ETGVTQSPTHLIKTRGQQVTLRCSSQSGHNTVSWYQQALGQGPQFIFQYYREEENGRGNFPPRFSGLQFPNYSSELNVNALELDDSALYLCASSLEATVNTEAFFGQGTRLTVV.

The genes are TRBV10-3 and TRBJ1-2; D unresolved. This CDR3 is built from 14 residues. Germline assignment: CDR1 ENHRY and CDR2 SYGVKD. V was shortened by 10 bases and J by 0 bases, with 15 bases between the two germline ends. The CDR3 region is CATTRDGANYGYTF. The CDR3 DNA sequence: TGTGCCACGACTAGAGACGGAGCTAACTATGGCTACACCTTC.

V is TRBV2 and J is TRBJ2-7, with a tentative D call TRBD2 (5 bases). Germline V gene sequence: CDR1 SNHLY, CDR2 FYNNEI. V was pared by 6 bases and J by 5 bases, with 20 bases between. The CDR3 extends over 15 amino acids. CDR3 DNA: TGTGCCAGCAGCTTAGGCCTACCGGGAAACGACGAGCAGTACTTC. This translates into CASSLGLPGNDEQYF.

This clone was counted between two and nine times. The chain uses TRBV5-4 and TRBJ2-3; D unclear. The CDR3 extends over 16 amino acids. V lost 0 bases and J lost 2, with 13 bases in between. Germline-derived CDR1 and CDR2 are SGHNT and YYREEE (reference sequence). Here the CDR3 DNA reads TGTGCCAGCAGCTTGGCTGAGACCCGAAACACAGATACGCAGTATTTT. The encoded protein is CASSLAETRNTDTQYF.

This chain connects TRBV9 to TRBJ2-3; 7 bases map to TRBD2. V lost 0 bases to trimming and J lost 4 bases; unmatched junction nucleotides: 5. The germline CDR1 and CDR2 sequences are SGDLS and YYNGEE. This CDR3 region has 15 residues. The CDR3 loop reads CASSVDQRGSDTQYF. CDR3 in DNA: TGTGCCAGCAGCGTAGACCAGCGGGGATCAGATACGCAGTATTTT.

This clone has a handful of counts. The rearrangement joins TRBV7-2 to TRBJ2-3, with D perhaps TRBD1 (5 bases). The germline gives CDR1 SGHTA, CDR2 FQGNSA. The CDR3 runs 13 residues. With 5 bases removed from V and 8 bases from J, the gap between germline ends came to 14 bases. In DNA, the CDR3 is TGTGCCAGCAGCCCCTGGTCGCAGGGTACGCAGTATTTT. This translates into CASSPWSQGTQYF. Based on the CDR3 plus reference TRBV7-2 and TRBJ2-3, the full variable domain is GAGVSQSPSNKVTEKGKDVELRCDPISGHTALYWYRQSLGQGLEFLIYFQGNSAPDKSGLPSDRFSAERTGGSVSTLTIQRTQQEDSAVYLCASSPWSQGTQYFGPGTRLTVL.

This clone was seen more than once but under ten times. The rearrangement joins TRBV7-3 to TRBJ2-6; weak D call: TRBD1 (6 bases). Trimming removed 1 base at V and 7 bases at J, with 11 bases between. CDR1 SGHTA and CDR2 FQGTGA come from the germline V gene. The CDR3 extends over 15 amino acids. CDR3 sequence: CASSLRTDYANVLTF. The CDR3 DNA is TGTGCCAGCAGCTTAAGGACAGATTACGCCAACGTCCTGACTTTC.

DNA of the CDR3: TGTGCCAGTAGTGTGCGGGACAGACACACAGATACGCAGTATTTT. Translated, it gives CASSVRDRHTDTQYF. The chain couples TRBV19 to TRBJ2-3; the D gene is possibly TRBD1 (7 bases). Trimming removed 5 bases at V and 2 bases at J, with 14 bases between. The CDR3 runs to 15 residues. CDR1 and CDR2 from the germline V gene are LNHDA and SQIVND (reference sequence). The whole variable domain, filled in from reference TRBV19 and TRBJ2-3, reads DGGITQSPKYLFRKEGQNVTLSCEQNLNHDAMYWYRQDPGQGLRLIYYSQIVNDFQKGDIAEGYSVSREKKESFPLTVTSAQKNPTAFYLCASSVRDRHTDTQYFGPGTRLTVL.

J is TRBJ2-1 and V is TRBV11-2; D unclear. This CDR3 is 15 amino acids long. Germline CDR1 and CDR2: SGHAT and FQNNGV. Trimming stripped 6 bases from V and 9 bases from J, with 21 bases between. CDR3 DNA sequence: TGTGCCAGCAGTTCCCTTCGTTCGCGCCACGGTGAGCAGTTCTTC. This gives the protein CASSSLRSRHGEQFF.

The chain is built from TRBV2 and TRBJ2-3; 11 bases map to TRBD1. Germline V gene lookup returns CDR1 SNHLY and CDR2 FYNNEI. This CDR3 is built from 15 residues. The ends lost 8 bases at V and 4 bases at J; junction bases unmatched: 8. For the CDR3, the DNA is TGTGCCAGCGGCAGGATGGGACAGGGGGCAGATACGCAGTATTTT. This encodes CASGRMGQGADTQYF.

This clone was observed a handful of times. V gene TRBV4-3 combines with J gene TRBJ2-5; D is unclear. Looked up from germline, CDR1 is LGHNA and CDR2 is YSLEER. Trimming took 1 base from V and 5 from J, leaving 17 bases between them. The CDR3 covers 16 residues. CDR3 sequence reads: CASSQVYPLVSETQYF. CDR3 coding DNA: TGCGCCAGCAGCCAAGTTTATCCCCTAGTTTCCGAGACCCAGTACTTC.

Only a few counts were recorded for this clone. This chain uses TRBV18 with TRBJ2-5; D is unresolved. This CDR3 is built from 13 residues. V was cut by 4 bases and J by 5 bases, with 11 bases left in between. Germline lookup yields CDR1 KGHSH and CDR2 LQKENI. In DNA, the CDR3 is TGTGCCAGCTCACTCGCAGGTCCGGAGACCCAGTACTTC. Its protein product is CASSLAGPETQYF.